This T cell receptor (beta chain) was retrieved from a study of long-term antiretroviral therapy in people with HIV. Survey-level resolution applied to immunoSEQ assay v3.0. Data came from immunoSEQ multiplex PCR; TCRdb stores just in-frame clones and leaves some out. The table has fewer than 25,000 clones, roughly four fifths seen once. Between the trimmed V and J ends, which lost 0 bases and 10 bases, there was a span of 16 bases. Germline V gives CDR1 SGDLS, CDR2 YYNGEE. This CDR3 contains 14 residues. The sample in question was unsorted PBMCs, obtained 1.5 years after starting antiretroviral therapy. This sequence was found in a man aged 30 to 39 with HIV. The rearrangement links TRBV9 to TRBJ1-1; D is ambiguous. Here the CDR3 reads CASSVGSQASSAFF. The CDR3 nucleotides are TGTGCCAGCAGCGTAGGGTCTCAGGCATCATCAGCTTTCTTT.